These 27 T cell receptor beta chains were sequenced from one sample in a study of blood T cell repertoires in COVID-19. The protocol was immunoSEQ multiplex PCR, while the TCRdb copy is restricted to in-frame clones and leaves out a portion. The data show around 700,000 clones, with about nine tenths seen just once and over 0.2% held by the top ten. What was sequenced was peripheral blood. The source of these receptors is a woman aged 18-30 years with acute or convalescent COVID-19.

As DNA, the CDR3 is TGTGCCAGCAGTTATCAGGGGTACGAGCAGTACTTC. Translating it yields CASSYQGYEQYF. The chain joins TRBV2 to TRBJ2-7; a weak D match, TRBD1 (6 bases). Trimming stripped 5 bases from V and 4 bases from J, with 9 bases between. The CDR3 loop spans 12 amino acids. The germline gives CDR1 SNHLY, CDR2 FYNNEI.

The rearrangement uses TRBV18 and TRBJ1-5; TRBD1 aligns across 7 bases. CDR1 and CDR2 from the germline V gene are KGHSH and LQKENI. This CDR3 spans 16 amino acids. With V trimmed by 4 bases and J by 0 bases, 6 bases remained unmatched. CDR3 nucleotide sequence: TGTGCCAGCTCACTCGGACAGGCGGATAGCAATCAGCCCCAGCATTTT. Its translation: CASSLGQADSNQPQHF.

The chain is built from TRBV6-4 and TRBJ2-2; weak D call: TRBD1 (6 bases). The CDR3 has 13 amino acids. Germline loops: CDR1 MRHNA, CDR2 SNTAGT. V was cut by 3 bases and J by 6 bases, with 8 bases left in between. CDR3 region: CASSEGGAGELFF. In DNA form, the CDR3 reads TGTGCCAGCAGTGAAGGGGGAGCCGGGGAGCTGTTTTTT.

V usage is TRBV7-2 and J usage is TRBJ2-1; 7 nucleotides line up with TRBD2. V gave up 2 bases and J gave up 0 bases; unmatched junction bases: 7. The CDR3 spans 17 residues. Germline V gives CDR1 SGHTA, CDR2 FQGNSA. The CDR3 DNA follows: TGTGCCAGCAGCTTAAGAGCGGGGAGAAGCTCCTACAATGAGCAGTTCTTC. It is translated as CASSLRAGRSSYNEQFF.

V is TRBV6-5 and J is TRBJ1-2, with TRBD1 matching 9 bases. V lost 6 bases to trimming and J lost 6 bases; unmatched junction nucleotides: 5. This CDR3 contains 13 residues. Germline CDR1 and CDR2: MNHEY and SVGAGI. In DNA form, the CDR3 reads TGTGCCAGCAGCCAACAGGGGGCTGATGGCTACACCTTC. As protein: CASSQQGADGYTF.

V and J are TRBV7-9 and TRBJ1-1; TRBD1 might be the D (5 bases). V was trimmed by 1 base and J by 5 bases, leaving 11 bases between them. The CDR3 is made up of 14 amino acids. The germline V gene has CDR1 SEHNR and CDR2 FQNEAQ (reference sequence). The CDR3 protein is CASSLVGGRTEAFF. For the CDR3, the DNA is TGTGCCAGCAGCTTAGTGGGGGGTAGGACTGAAGCTTTCTTT. The whole variable domain, remainder taken from reference TRBV7-9 and TRBJ1-1, is DTGVSQNPRHKITKRGQNVTFRCDPISEHNRLYWYRQTLGQGPEFLTYFQNEAQLEKSRLLSDRFSAERPKGSFSTLEIQRTEQGDSAMYLCASSLVGGRTEAFFGQGTRLTVV.

V and J are TRBV4-3 and TRBJ1-6; 8 bases are a match to TRBD1. J lost 6 bases, V lost 0 bases, and 7 bases had no gene match. This CDR3 comprises 17 residues. Looked up from germline, CDR1 is LGHNA and CDR2 is YSLEER. CDR3 sequence (DNA): TGCGCCAGCAGCCAAGATCAGGGGGCCCAGGGTAATTCACCCCTCCACTTT. Its translation: CASSQDQGAQGNSPLHF.

This rearrangement joins TRBV10-1 to TRBJ2-5, with D possibly being TRBD1 (5 bases). The CDR3 is 12 amino acids. The germline V and J ends were trimmed by 6 bases and 10 bases, with 15 bases remaining between them. Germline assignment: CDR1 WNHNN and CDR2 SYGVQD (reference sequence). CDR3 nucleotides: TGCGCCAGCAGGGCAGGGTGTCTTGTCCAGTACTTC. Translation: CASRAGCLVQYF.

This chain links TRBV6-5 with TRBJ1-1, with a possible D match to TRBD1 (5 bases). This CDR3 contains 15 residues. The V end lost 4 bases, the J end lost 4 bases, and 16 bases lay between the germline ends. Germline CDR1 MNHEY, CDR2 SVGAGI. CDR3 in amino acids: CASSLLYGGGTEAFF. Written as DNA, the CDR3 is TGTGCCAGCAGTTTACTCTACGGGGGAGGCACTGAAGCTTTCTTT.

The chain couples TRBV10-3 to TRBJ2-1, with D tentatively TRBD1 (6 bases). Per germline, CDR1 ENHRY and CDR2 SYGVKD. The CDR3 has 15 amino acids. V was clipped by 2 bases and J by 4 bases, with 12 bases between them. In nucleotides, the CDR3 is TGTGCCATCAGTGAGGGGACATTGAAATACAATGAGCAGTTCTTC. This gives the protein CAISEGTLKYNEQFF.

The chain employs TRBV2 and TRBJ1-3; 7 bases are a match to TRBD1. The CDR3 consists of 14 residues. V shed 5 bases, J shed 3 bases, and the junction held 4 bases outside the gene matches. Germline V gives CDR1 SNHLY, CDR2 FYNNEI. The CDR3 DNA sequence: TGTGCCAGCAGTCAGACAGGGATTGGAAACACCATATATTTT. Its translation: CASSQTGIGNTIYF.

The genes are TRBV3-1 (or the pseudogene TRBV3-2) and TRBJ2-7; TRBD2 is a possible D gene (6 bases). The V and J ends lost 3 bases and 9 bases respectively, with 21 bases between them. Germline V gene data show CDR1 as LGHDT and CDR2 as YNNKEL (reference sequence). CDR3 length: 15 residues. The CDR3 DNA is TGTGCCAGCAGCCAGACCGGGACTGGGATTACGAGGCAGTACTTC. As protein: CASSQTGTGITRQYF.

This clone was seen a few times. The chain uses TRBV3-1 (or the pseudogene TRBV3-2) and TRBJ1-2; tentative D call: TRBD1 (5 bases). The CDR3 is made up of 14 amino acids. Per germline, CDR1 LGHDT and CDR2 YNNKEL (reference sequence). Deletions cut 3 bases from V and 13 bases from J, with 21 bases between. The DNA for the CDR3 is TGTGCCAGCAGCCATAGGGGAGAGGGGACCGGGGGCACCTTC. This gives the protein CASSHRGEGTGGTF.

This chain uses TRBV27 with TRBJ1-3; TRBD1 aligns across 8 bases. Germline CDR1 is MNHEY and CDR2 is SMNVEV (reference sequence). Trimming cost V 6 bases and J 7 bases; bases outside gene matches: 8. This CDR3 contains 14 residues. CDR3: CASSLTGAQNTIYF. The DNA of the CDR3 is TGTGCCAGCAGCCTGACAGGGGCCCAGAACACCATATATTTT.

This clone was observed a single time. CDR3 in amino acids: CASSQDRANTEAFF. The CDR3 DNA reads as TGTGCCAGCAGCCAAGATCGAGCGAACACTGAAGCTTTCTTT. The chain recombines TRBV4-2 with TRBJ1-1; unclear D gene. The CDR3 consists of 14 residues. CDR1 and CDR2 (germline): LGHNA, YNFKEQ. Between the trimmed V and J ends, which lost 0 bases and 1 base, there was a span of 6 bases.

The chain has TRBV25-1 and TRBJ1-6; 8 bases match TRBD1. CDR1 and CDR2 from the germline V gene are MGHDK and SYGVNS. CDR3 length: 15 residues. Germline trimming cut 7 bases from V and 10 bases from J; bases unmatched to any gene: 12. The CDR3 DNA sequence: TGTGCCAGCACCCCCCCGGGACAGGATTCCTCACCCCTCCACTTT. Its protein product is CASTPPGQDSSPLHF.

This CDR3 reads CASSLAPTPGNTIYF. The CDR3 DNA reads TGTGCCAGCAGCTTAGCCCCGACACCTGGAAACACCATATATTTT. The chain is built from TRBV7-2 and TRBJ1-3; D is unresolved. V was clipped by 0 bases and J by 2 bases, with 8 bases between them. CDR3 size: 15 residues. The germline gives CDR1 SGHTA, CDR2 FQGNSA.

The V call is TRBV27, the J call TRBJ1-1, with D possibly being TRBD1 (5 bases). The CDR3 spans 15 residues. Germline CDR1 is MNHEY and CDR2 is SMNVEV (reference sequence). The V end lost 3 bases, the J end lost 1 base, and 12 bases lay between the germline ends. CDR3 amino acids: CASSLGQVGNTEAFF. Here the CDR3 DNA reads TGTGCCAGCAGTTTGGGGCAAGTAGGGAACACTGAAGCTTTCTTT.

This chain links TRBV3-1 (or the pseudogene TRBV3-2) with TRBJ2-1; D remains ambiguous. With 5 bases removed from V and 5 bases from J, the gap between germline ends came to 4 bases. This CDR3 has 11 residues. Looked up from germline, CDR1 is LGHDT and CDR2 is YNNKEL (reference sequence). The CDR3 nucleotides are TGTGCCAGCAGCTTCGACAATGAGCAGTTCTTC. Translated, it gives CASSFDNEQFF.

The genes are TRBV12-3 or TRBV12-4 and TRBJ1-5; D is unresolved. Trimming stripped 4 bases from V and 3 bases from J, with 4 bases between. CDR3 size: 12 residues. The CDR3 nucleotides are TGTGCCAGCAGTTACTACAATCAGCCCCAGCATTTT. Amino acids: CASSYYNQPQHF.

The chain combines TRBV2 with TRBJ1-5; D is perhaps TRBD1 (6 bases). CDR1 and CDR2 (germline): SNHLY, FYNNEI. This CDR3 is 14 amino acids long. V was cut by 4 bases and J by 5 bases, with 12 bases left in between. The CDR3 loop is CASSAYYRDQPQHF. The DNA of the CDR3 is TGTGCCAGCAGTGCTTACTACAGGGATCAGCCCCAGCATTTT.

DNA of the CDR3: TGTGCCAGCAGCTTAGGGGGGCTTGGAGCCACTGAAGCTTTCTTT. Residues: CASSLGGLGATEAFF. The chain is built from TRBV11-3 and TRBJ1-1; tentatively, D is TRBD1 (6 bases). CDR1 and CDR2 (germline): SGHNT, YENEEA. V was cut by 1 base and J by 4 bases, with 13 bases left in between. This CDR3 is built from 15 residues. The full variable domain, in which reference TRBV11-3 and TRBJ1-1 provide the parts outside the CDR3, is EAGVVQSPRYKIIEKKQPVAFWCNPISGHNTLYWYLQNLGQGPELLIRYENEEAVDDSQLPKDRFSAERLKGVDSTLKIQPAELGDSAVYLCASSLGGLGATEAFFGQGTRLTVV.

In DNA form, the CDR3 reads TGTGCCAGCAGTCAGGCCTCTGGAAACACCATATATTTT. Translating it yields CASSQASGNTIYF. This rearrangement joins TRBV6-5 to TRBJ1-3, with unresolved D. This CDR3 has 13 residues. V was pared by 5 bases and J by 0 bases, with 5 bases between. CDR1 and CDR2 from the germline V gene are MNHEY and SVGAGI.

This clone has a single count. CDR3 loop: CASSYLADIQYF. CDR3 nucleotides: TGTGCCAGCAGCTATCTAGCTGACATTCAGTACTTC. J is TRBJ2-4 and V is TRBV7-3; the D gene is possibly TRBD2 (5 bases). Trimming removed 4 bases from V and 8 bases from J, with 9 bases in between. This CDR3 is 12 amino acids long. Per the germline V gene, CDR1 is SGHTA and CDR2 is FQGTGA.

The chain couples TRBV9 to TRBJ2-7, with a tentative D call TRBD1 (6 bases). V lost 4 bases, J lost 3 bases, and 20 bases lay in between. CDR1 is SGDLS, CDR2 YYNGEE, per germline. This CDR3 region has 16 residues. CDR3 coding DNA: TGTGCCAGCAGCCCCTCCGCAGGGGTGGGGGACTACGAGCAGTACTTC. Its translation: CASSPSAGVGDYEQYF. Full variable domain (remainder filled in from reference TRBV9 and TRBJ2-7): DSGVTQTPKHLITATGQRVTLRCSPRSGDLSVYWYQQSLDQGLQFLIQYYNGEERAKGNILERFSAQQFPDLHSELNLSSLELGDSALYFCASSPSAGVGDYEQYFGPGTRLTVT.

The chain couples TRBV18 to TRBJ2-3; a weak D match, TRBD2 (5 bases). Germline V gene lookup returns CDR1 KGHSH and CDR2 LQKENI. The CDR3 is 16 amino acids. V lost 2 bases, J lost 6 bases, and 18 bases lay in between. The CDR3 DNA follows: TGTGCCAGCTCACCATTCGCGGGCCCGGAGCCCGATACGCAGTATTTT. This codes for CASSPFAGPEPDTQYF. Using reference TRBV18 and TRBJ2-3 for the parts outside the CDR3, the full variable domain is NAGVMQNPRHLVRRRGQEARLRCSPMKGHSHVYWYRQLPEEGLKFMVYLQKENIIDESGMPKERFSAEFPKEGPSILRIQQVVRGDSAAYFCASSPFAGPEPDTQYFGPGTRLTVL.

The rearrangement links TRBV10-3 to TRBJ1-1; TRBD1 aligns across 8 bases. CDR1 is ENHRY, CDR2 SYGVKD, per germline. V was pared by 6 bases and J by 3 bases, with 6 bases of the junction left unmatched. The CDR3 runs 14 residues. CDR3 DNA sequence: TGTGCCATCAGATCCCCAGGGGGCTACACTGAAGCTTTCTTT. It codes for CAIRSPGGYTEAFF.